The TCR beta chain described here comes from a study of T cell responses to AZD1222 COVID-19 vaccine (dated by TCRdb to the early 2020s). Some background on the complete study: TCR sequencing covered roughly 230 trial participants: roughly 200 given two doses of AZD1222 and 26 given two doses of MenACWY control vaccine. Trial participants were enrolled into age subgroups of 18-55, 56-69 and 70-plus years, which contained about 150, 28 and 57 TCR-sequenced participants, respectively.

Taken from the germline V gene, the CDR1 and CDR2 loops are MDHEN and SYDVKM. The cysteine opens and the phenylalanine closes a CDR3 of 11 amino acids. Only CDR3 DNA remains: 33 bases, in frame from the first base. Trimming costs V 3 bases and J 8 bases, and their ends lie 7 bases apart. Concerning this clone itself: The antigen it binds to is not known. Base qualities are not at hand, and no much larger clone is one base apart.

The CDR3 regions of human TCRbeta chains were subjected to immunosequencing. Per the source publication's procedure: TCRs in the repertoires were matched against a reference library of SARS-CoV-2-specific TCRs that had been generated with the MIRA antigen-specificity platform. Breadth meant the fraction of unique TCRs that were SARS-CoV-2-associated, whereas depth meant the fraction of total T cells that were SARS-CoV-2-associated. Using the MIRA data, each spike-specific TCR was mapped to the spike region that the TCR reacts to and placed in a CD4 or CD8 class. Log10-transformed breadth and depth values were compared by one-way ANOVA with Sidak's multiple comparisons tests. Here the immuneACCESS table is served through TCRdb, limited to in-frame sequences with V and J called. Missing clones are a known gap in these copies; in checked studies unresolved V genes cover under half, and the rest lacks a known reason. Clone size and V and J calls were adopted from that table, with D and trimming inferred from the DNA. Across this sample there are fewer than 120,000 clones, with about 94% seen only once. The ten largest account for 2.5% to 3% of the sample.

Summary of the overall study and its limitations: Conclusions about previously exposed vaccinees are limited, since just 6 or 7 AZD1222 recipients were seropositive for SARS-CoV-2 at baseline. CD4 TCRs associated with the vaccine covered the entire spike protein, and the dominant responses were in regions 160-218 and 743-854. Because no day 14 peak-response samples were available, the repertoires could be characterized only after the peak T cell response. After two AZD1222 doses, both the breadth and the depth of spike-specific TCRs were significantly higher than at day 0 and than in MenACWY recipients. Epitopes outside the regions mutated in the B.1.351 and B.1.1.7 variants were reportedly recognized by nearly half of the unique spike-specific TCRs. In the small 56-69-year group, the increase in depth fell short of significance, most likely because of low power. Participants were mostly white British, with more females than males. The authors suggested clonal diversity may have been underestimated.

What this sample's time point label stands for: about 28 days (+/-7) after the second vaccine dose. AZD1222 recipients with second doses at about 4 weeks or about 12 weeks were pooled, because spike-specific TCR depth and breadth did not differ between schedules. Samples from vaccinated people were obtained from the UK trials COV001 and COV002, which included a single-blind randomized controlled phase 2/3 trial of AZD1222 (ChAdOx1 nCoV-19) in healthy adults. For TCRbeta chain sequencing, PBMC samples were collected from trial participants at day 0 and at day 28 after the second dose. This sequence was found in an adult who received the AZD1222 COVID-19 vaccine. This material consisted of peripheral blood, taken 28 days after the second AZD1222 dose. Here the chain combines TRBV28 and TRBJ1-2; no D gene call is confident. The nucleotide sequence is given as TGTGCCAGCAGTTTGAGGTTGGGCTACACCTTC. This is translated as CASSLRLGYTF.